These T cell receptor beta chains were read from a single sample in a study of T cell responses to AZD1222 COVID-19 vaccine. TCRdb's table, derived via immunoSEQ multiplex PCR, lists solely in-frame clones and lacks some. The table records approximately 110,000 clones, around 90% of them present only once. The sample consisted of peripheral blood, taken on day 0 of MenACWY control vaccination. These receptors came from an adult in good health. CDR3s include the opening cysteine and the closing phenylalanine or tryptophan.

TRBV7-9 CASSLEWQDSPLHF
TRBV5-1 CASSLEQGTYEQYF
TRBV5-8 CASSNRDRGNQPQHF
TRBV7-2 CASSPEVGQSYEQYF
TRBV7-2 CASGKDGWDLHF
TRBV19 CASSINLQGGRDTYTDTQYF
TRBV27 CASSLNWAAGEKLFF
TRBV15 CATSGPQDSLEAFF
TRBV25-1 CASSEYHPGQGLGIAAFF
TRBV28 CASSFIAKNIQYF
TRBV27 CASISDTDTQYF
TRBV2 CASSPGQGSSEQYF
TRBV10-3 CAISEGDRVYTEAFF
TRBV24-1 CATSDSWTGGEQYF
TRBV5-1 CASSYGATEAFF
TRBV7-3 CASSVKGGREQYF
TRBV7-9 CASSRGEGDYGYTF
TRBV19 CASSTPDRILAFF
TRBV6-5 CASSYSQGNSPLHF
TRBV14 CASSQWGTGRNSPLHF
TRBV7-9 CASSRDRALAAFF
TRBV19 CASSIGRNTGELFF
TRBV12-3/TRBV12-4 CASSEGDYGYTF
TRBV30 CAWSGTSGNTIYF
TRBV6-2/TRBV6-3 CASSYRESPLHF
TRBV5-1 CASSFGGGPENTGELFF
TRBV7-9 CASSFVEDSPLHF
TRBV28 CASSNGQGGSPLHF
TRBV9 CASSVDGTGLNEKLFF
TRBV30 CAWSSQYSYEQYF
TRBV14 CASSHLLLDTQYF
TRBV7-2 CASSSGAGLPQHF
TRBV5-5 CASSSTGLGYTF
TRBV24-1 CATSAQGTGGEKLFF
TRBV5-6 CASSLAMGSGGSYEQYF
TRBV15 CATSKSRVSTNSPLHF
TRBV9 CASSVDSLAGNTIYF
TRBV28 CASSYRGDKAFF
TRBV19 CASSIHNSNEKLFF
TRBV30 CAWMGQGNTIYF
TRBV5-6 CASSSIARNAYGYTF
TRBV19 CASSIPGEADTQYF
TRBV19 CASSPRDRGRQETQYF
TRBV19 CASTGAWQPQHF
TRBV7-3 CASSPSGGSYEQYF
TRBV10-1 CASRRGTGTEKLFF
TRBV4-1 CASSRTHAERNQPQHF
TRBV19 CASMPDRDGNQPQHF
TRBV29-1 CSAGGTGSGEKLFF
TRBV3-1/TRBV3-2 CASRVGANVLTF
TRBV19 CASSFGVIENYGYTF
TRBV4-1 CASSQGDRDSGNTIYF
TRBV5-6 CASLKGLAKNIQYF
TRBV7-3 CASSLSGTANTGELFF
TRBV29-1 CSVGGQGLEKLFF